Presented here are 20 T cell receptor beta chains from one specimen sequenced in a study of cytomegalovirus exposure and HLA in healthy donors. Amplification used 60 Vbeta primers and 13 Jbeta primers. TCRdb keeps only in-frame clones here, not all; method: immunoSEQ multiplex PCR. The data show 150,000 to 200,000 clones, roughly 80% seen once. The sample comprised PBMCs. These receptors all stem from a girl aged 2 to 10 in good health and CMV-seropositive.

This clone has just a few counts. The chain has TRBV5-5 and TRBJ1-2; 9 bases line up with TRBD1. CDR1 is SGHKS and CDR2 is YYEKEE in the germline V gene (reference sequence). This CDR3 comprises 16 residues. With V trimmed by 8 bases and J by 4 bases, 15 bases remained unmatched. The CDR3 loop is CASLPGQGVKGYGYTF. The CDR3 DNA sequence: TGTGCCAGTTTACCGGGACAGGGAGTAAAGGGCTATGGCTACACCTTC.

The CDR3 coding sequence is TGTTGTCATAGCGGGGACACCGGGGAGCTGTTTTTT. It codes for CCHSGDTGELFF. The chain recombines TRBV28 with TRBJ2-2, with TRBD2 matching over 8 bases. The germline CDR1 and CDR2 sequences are MDHEN and SYDVKM. The CDR3 has 12 amino acids. The full variable domain, its missing parts supplied by reference TRBV28 and TRBJ2-2, is DVKVTQSSRYLVKRTGEKVFLECVQDMDHENMFWYRQDPGLGLRLIYFSYDVKMKEKGDIPEGYSVSREKKERFSLILESASTNQTSMYLCCHSGDTGELFFGEGSRLTVL.

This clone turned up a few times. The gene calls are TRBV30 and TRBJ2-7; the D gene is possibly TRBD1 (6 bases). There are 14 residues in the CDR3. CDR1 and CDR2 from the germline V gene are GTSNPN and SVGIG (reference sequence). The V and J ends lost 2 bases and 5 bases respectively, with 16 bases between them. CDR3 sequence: CAWSHIQGAHEQYF. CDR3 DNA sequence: TGTGCCTGGAGTCATATACAGGGTGCCCACGAGCAGTACTTC.

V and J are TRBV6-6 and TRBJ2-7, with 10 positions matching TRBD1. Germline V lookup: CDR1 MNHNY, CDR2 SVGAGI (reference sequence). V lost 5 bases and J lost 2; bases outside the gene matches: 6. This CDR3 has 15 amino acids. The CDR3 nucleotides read TGTGCCAGCAGTGACCGGGACAGGGGTACCTACGAGCAGTACTTC. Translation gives CASSDRDRGTYEQYF.

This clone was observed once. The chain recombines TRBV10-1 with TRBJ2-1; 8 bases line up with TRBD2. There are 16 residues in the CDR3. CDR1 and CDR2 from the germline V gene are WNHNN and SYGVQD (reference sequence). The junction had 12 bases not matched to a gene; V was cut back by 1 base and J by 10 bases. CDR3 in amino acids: CASSEFEGAGVGEQFF. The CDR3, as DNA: TGCGCCAGCAGTGAGTTCGAGGGAGCGGGGGTAGGGGAGCAGTTCTTC.

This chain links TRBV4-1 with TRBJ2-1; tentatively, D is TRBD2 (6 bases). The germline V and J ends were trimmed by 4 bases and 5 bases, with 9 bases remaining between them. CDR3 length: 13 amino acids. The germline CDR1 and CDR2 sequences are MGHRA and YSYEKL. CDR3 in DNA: TGCGCCAGCAGCCTAGCGGTAAACAATGAGCAGTTCTTC. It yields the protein CASSLAVNNEQFF.

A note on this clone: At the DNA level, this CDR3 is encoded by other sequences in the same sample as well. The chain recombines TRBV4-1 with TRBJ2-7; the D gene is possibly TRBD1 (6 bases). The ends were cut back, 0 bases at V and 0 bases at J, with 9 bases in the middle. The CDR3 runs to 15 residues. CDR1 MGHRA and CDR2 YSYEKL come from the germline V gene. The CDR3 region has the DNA TGCGCCAGCAGCCAAGAACGAGGGGGCTCCTACGAGCAGTACTTC. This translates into CASSQERGGSYEQYF.

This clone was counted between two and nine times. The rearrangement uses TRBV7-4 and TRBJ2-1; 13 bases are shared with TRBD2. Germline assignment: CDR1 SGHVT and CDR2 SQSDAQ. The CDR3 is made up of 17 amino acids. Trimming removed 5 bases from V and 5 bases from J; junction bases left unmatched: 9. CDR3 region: CASSTRTSGRLNNEQFF. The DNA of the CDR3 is TGTGCCAGCAGCACCCGGACTAGCGGGAGATTGAACAATGAGCAGTTCTTC.

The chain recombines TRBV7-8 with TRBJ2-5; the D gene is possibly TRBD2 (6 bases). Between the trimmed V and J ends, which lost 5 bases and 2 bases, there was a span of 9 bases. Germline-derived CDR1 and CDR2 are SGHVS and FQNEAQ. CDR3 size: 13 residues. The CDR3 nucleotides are TGTGCCAGCAGCAGGACTATTCAAGAGACCCAGTACTTC. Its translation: CASSRTIQETQYF.

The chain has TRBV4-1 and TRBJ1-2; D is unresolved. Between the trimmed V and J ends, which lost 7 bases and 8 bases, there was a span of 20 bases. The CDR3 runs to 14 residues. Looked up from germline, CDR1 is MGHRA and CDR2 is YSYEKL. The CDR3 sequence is CASNFSPESPGYTF. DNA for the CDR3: TGCGCCAGCAACTTCTCGCCGGAGTCCCCGGGCTACACCTTC.

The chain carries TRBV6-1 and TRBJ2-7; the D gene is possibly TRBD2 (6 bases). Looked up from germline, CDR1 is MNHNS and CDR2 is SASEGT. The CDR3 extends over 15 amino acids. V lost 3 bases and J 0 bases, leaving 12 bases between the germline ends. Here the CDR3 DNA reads TGTGCCAGCAGTGAGGGAGGCGTCTTCTCCTACGAGCAGTACTTC. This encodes CASSEGGVFSYEQYF.

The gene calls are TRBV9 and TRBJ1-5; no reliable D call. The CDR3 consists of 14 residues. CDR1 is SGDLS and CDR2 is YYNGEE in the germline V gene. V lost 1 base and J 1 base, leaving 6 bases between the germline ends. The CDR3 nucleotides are TGTGCCAGCAGCGTACGTGAGAGCAATCAGCCCCAGCATTTT. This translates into CASSVRESNQPQHF. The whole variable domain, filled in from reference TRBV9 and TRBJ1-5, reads DSGVTQTPKHLITATGQRVTLRCSPRSGDLSVYWYQQSLDQGLQFLIQYYNGEERAKGNILERFSAQQFPDLHSELNLSSLELGDSALYFCASSVRESNQPQHFGDGTRLSIL.

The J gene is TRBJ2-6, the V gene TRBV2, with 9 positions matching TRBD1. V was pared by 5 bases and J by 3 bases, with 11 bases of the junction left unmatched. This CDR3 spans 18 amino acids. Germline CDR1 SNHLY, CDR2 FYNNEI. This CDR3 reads CASSLQGQGVGGANVLTF. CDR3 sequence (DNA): TGTGCCAGCAGTCTACAGGGACAGGGAGTAGGTGGGGCCAACGTCCTGACTTTC.

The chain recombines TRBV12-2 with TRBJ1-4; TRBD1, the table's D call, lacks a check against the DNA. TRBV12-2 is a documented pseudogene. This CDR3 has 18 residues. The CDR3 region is CASRFSGRGRATNEKLFF. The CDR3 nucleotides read TGTGCAAGTCGCTTTAGTGGTAGGGGTCGGGCAACTAATGAAAAACTGTTTTTT.

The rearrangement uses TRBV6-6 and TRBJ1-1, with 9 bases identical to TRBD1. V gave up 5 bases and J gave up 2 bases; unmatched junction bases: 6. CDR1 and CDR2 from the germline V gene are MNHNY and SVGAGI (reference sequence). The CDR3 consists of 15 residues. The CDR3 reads CASSGRTGVNTEAFF. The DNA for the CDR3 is TGTGCCAGCAGTGGCCGGACAGGGGTAAACACTGAAGCTTTCTTT.

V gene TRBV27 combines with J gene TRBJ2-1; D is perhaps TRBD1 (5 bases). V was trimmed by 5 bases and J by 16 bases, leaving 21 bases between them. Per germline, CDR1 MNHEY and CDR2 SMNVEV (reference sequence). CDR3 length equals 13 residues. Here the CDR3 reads CASSLYPRGPPFF. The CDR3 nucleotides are TGTGCCAGCAGTCTATACCCTAGGGGTCCCCCTTTCTTC.

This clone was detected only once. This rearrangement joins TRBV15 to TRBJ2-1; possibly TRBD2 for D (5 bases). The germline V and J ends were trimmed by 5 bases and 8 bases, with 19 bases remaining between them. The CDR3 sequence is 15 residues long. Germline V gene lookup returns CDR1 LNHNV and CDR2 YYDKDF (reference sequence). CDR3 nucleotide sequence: TGTGCCACCAGCCGAGTCGAGGGAGAATGGGATGAGCAGTTCTTC. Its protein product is CATSRVEGEWDEQFF.

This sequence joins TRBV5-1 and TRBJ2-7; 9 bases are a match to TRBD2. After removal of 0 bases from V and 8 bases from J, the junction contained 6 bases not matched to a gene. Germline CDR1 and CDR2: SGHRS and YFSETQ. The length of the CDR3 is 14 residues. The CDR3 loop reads CASSLGPSGIQQYF. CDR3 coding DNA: TGCGCCAGCAGCTTGGGGCCTAGCGGGATACAGCAGTACTTC. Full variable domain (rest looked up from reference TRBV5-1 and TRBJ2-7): KAGVTQTPRYLIKTRGQQVTLSCSPISGHRSVSWYQQTPGQGLQFLFEYFSETQRNKGNFPGRFSGRQFSNSRSEMNVSTLELGDSALYLCASSLGPSGIQQYFGPGTRLTVT.

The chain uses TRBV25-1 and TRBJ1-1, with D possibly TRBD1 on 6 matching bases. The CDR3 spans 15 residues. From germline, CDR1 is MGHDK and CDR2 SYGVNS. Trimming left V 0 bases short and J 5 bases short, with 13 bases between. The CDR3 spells CASSEYGGAGTEAFF. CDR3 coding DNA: TGTGCCAGCAGTGAATACGGGGGGGCAGGAACTGAAGCTTTCTTT.

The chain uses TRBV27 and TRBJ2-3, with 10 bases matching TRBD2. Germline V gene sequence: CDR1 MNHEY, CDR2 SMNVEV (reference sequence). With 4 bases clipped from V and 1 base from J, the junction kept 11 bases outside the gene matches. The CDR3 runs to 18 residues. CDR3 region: CASSSPAGGRNRTDTQYF. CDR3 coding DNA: TGTGCCAGCAGTTCCCCAGCGGGAGGGCGAAACCGCACAGATACGCAGTATTTT.